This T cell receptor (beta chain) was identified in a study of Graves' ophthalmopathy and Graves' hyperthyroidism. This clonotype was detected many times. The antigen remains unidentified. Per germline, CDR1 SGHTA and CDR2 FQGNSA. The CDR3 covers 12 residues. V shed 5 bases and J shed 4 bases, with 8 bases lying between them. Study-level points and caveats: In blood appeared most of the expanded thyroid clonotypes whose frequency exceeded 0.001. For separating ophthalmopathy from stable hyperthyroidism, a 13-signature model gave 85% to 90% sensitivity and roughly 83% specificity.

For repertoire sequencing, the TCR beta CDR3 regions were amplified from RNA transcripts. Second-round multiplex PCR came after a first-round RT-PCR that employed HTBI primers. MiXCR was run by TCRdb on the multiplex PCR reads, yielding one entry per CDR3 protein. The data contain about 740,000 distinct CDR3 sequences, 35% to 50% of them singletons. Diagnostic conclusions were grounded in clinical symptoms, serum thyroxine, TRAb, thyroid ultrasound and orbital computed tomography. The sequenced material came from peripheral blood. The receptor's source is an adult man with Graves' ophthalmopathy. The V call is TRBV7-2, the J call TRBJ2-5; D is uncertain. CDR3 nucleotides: TGTGCCAGCAGCCCCAATCGAGAGACCCAGTACTTC. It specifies CASSPNRETQYF.